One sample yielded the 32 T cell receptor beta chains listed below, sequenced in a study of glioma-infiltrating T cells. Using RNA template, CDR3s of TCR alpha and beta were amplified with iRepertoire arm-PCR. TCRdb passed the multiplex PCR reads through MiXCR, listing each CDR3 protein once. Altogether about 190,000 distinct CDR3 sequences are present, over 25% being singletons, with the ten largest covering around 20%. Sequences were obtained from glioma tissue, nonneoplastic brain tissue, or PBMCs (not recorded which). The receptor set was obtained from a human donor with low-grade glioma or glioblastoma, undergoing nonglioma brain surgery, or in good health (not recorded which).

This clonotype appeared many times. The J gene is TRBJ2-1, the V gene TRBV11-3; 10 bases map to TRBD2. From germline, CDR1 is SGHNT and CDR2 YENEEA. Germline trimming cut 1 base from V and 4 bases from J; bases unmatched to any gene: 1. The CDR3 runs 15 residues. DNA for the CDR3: TGTGCCAGCAGCTTAGCACTAGCGGGGTACAATGAGCAGTTCTTC. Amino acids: CASSLALAGYNEQFF.

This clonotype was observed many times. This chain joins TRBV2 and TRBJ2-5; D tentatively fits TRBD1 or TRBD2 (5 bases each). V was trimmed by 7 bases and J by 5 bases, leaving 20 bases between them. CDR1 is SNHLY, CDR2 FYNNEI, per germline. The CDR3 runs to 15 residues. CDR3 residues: CASTELGVTLETQYF. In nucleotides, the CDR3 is TGTGCCAGCACGGAGTTGGGGGTCACTTTGGAGACCCAGTACTTC.

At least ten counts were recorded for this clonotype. The CDR3 loop reads CSASKGLAISYEQYF. The CDR3 bases are TGCAGTGCTAGTAAGGGACTAGCGATCTCCTACGAGCAGTACTTC. V and J are TRBV20-1 and TRBJ2-7; TRBD2 matches 10 bases. Germline values: CDR1 DFQATT, CDR2 SNEGSKA (reference sequence). The CDR3 contains 15 residues. V shed 3 bases, J shed 0 bases, and the junction held 5 bases outside the gene matches.

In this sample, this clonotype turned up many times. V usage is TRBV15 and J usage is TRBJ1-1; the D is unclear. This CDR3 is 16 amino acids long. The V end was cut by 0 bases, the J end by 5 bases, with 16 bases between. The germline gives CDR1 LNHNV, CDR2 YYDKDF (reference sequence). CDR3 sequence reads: CATSRDLEFRGTEAFF. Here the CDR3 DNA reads TGTGCCACCAGCAGAGATCTCGAATTCCGGGGTACTGAAGCTTTCTTT.

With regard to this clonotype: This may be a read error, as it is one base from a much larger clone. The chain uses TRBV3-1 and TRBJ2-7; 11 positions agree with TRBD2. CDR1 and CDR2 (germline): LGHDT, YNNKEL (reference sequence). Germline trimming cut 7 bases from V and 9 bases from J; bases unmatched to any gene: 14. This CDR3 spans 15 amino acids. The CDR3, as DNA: TGTGCCAGCACCCCACTAGCGGGAGCTTCTCGCGGGCAGTACTTC. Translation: CASTPLAGASRGQYF.

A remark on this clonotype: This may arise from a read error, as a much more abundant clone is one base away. The CDR3 DNA sequence: TGTGCCAGCAGCCCTGCCCTGGACAGGGCTTTTACCTATGGCTACAGCTTC. Translation: CASSPALDRAFTYGYSF. The chain carries TRBV7-2 and TRBJ1-2, with TRBD1 matching 8 bases. The V gene's germline CDR1 is SGHTA and CDR2 FQGNSA. The CDR3 loop spans 17 amino acids.

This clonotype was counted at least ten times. Written as DNA, the CDR3 is TGCAGTGCGGCAACTCGCTACAATGAGCAGTTCTTC. Amino acids: CSAATRYNEQFF. This chain links TRBV20-1 with TRBJ2-1; D is undetermined. CDR3 length equals 12 residues. CDR1 is DFQATT, CDR2 SNEGSKA, per germline (reference sequence). The V end was cut by 6 bases, the J end by 3 bases, with 9 bases between.

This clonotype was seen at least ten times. This CDR3 is CASSPKTGDYGYTF. CDR3 coding DNA: TGTGCCAGCAGCCCAAAGACGGGGGACTATGGCTACACCTTC. The chain joins TRBV7-9 to TRBJ1-2; D might be TRBD1 (5 bases). The CDR3 sequence is 14 residues long. V was shortened by 5 bases and J by 3 bases, with 13 bases between the two germline ends. Germline lookup yields CDR1 SEHNR and CDR2 FQNEAQ (reference sequence). Based on the CDR3 plus reference TRBV7-9 and TRBJ1-2, the full variable domain is DTGVSQNPRHKITKRGQNVTFRCDPISEHNRLYWYRQTLGQGPEFLTYFQNEAQLEKSRLLSDRFSAERPKGSFSTLEIQRTEQGDSAMYLCASSPKTGDYGYTFGSGTRLTVV.

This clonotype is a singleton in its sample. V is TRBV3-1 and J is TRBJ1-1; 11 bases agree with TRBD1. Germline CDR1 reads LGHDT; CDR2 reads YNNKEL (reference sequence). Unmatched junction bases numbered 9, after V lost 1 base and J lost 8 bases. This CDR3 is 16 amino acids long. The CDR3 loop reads CASSQGTGQGVSEAFF. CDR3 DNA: TGTGCCAGCAGCCAAGGGACGGGACAGGGGGTAAGCGAAGCTTTCTTT.

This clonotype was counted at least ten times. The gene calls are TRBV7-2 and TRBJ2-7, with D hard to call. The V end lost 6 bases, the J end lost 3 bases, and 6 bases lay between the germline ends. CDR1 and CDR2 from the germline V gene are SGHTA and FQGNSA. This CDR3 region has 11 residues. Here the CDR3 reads CASSFVYEQYF. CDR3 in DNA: TGTGCCAGCAGTTTCGTCTACGAGCAGTACTTC.

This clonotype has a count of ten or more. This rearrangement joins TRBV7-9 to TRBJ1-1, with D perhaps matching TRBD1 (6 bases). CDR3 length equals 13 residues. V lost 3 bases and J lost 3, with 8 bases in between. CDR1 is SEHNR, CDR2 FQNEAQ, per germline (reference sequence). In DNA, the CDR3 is TGTGCCAGCAGCTTCCCAGGGGACACTGAAGCTTTCTTT. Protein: CASSFPGDTEAFF.

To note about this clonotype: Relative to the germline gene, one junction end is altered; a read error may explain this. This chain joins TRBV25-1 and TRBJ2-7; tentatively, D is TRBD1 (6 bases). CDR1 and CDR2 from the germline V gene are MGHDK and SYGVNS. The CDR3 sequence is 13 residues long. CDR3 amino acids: CVSTWGRGYAQYF. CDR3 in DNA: TGTGTCAGCACCTGGGGCAGGGGTTACGCGCAGTACTTC.

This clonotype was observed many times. The CDR3 DNA reads as TGTGCCAGCAGCCTTCAAAGTAGTGGAGGGAATGAGCAGTTCTTC. Amino acid sequence: CASSLQSSGGNEQFF. This rearrangement joins TRBV7-2 to TRBJ2-1; a weak D match, TRBD2 (6 bases). V lost 5 bases and J 7 bases, leaving 18 bases between the germline ends. This CDR3 comprises 15 residues. Germline loops: CDR1 SGHTA, CDR2 FQGNSA.

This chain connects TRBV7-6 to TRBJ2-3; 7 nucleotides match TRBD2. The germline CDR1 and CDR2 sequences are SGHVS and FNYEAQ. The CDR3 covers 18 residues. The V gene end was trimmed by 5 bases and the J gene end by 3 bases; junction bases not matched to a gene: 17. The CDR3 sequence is CASSLPGGSSLATDTQYF. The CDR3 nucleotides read TGTGCCAGCAGCCTCCCCGGGGGGTCCAGCCTGGCTACAGATACGCAGTATTTT.

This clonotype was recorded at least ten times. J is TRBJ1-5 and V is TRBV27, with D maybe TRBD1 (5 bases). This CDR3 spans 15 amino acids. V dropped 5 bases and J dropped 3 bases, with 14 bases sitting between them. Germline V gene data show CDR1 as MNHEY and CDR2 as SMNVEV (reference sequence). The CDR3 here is CASSPWDAYNQPQHF. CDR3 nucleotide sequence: TGTGCCAGCAGTCCATGGGACGCTTACAATCAGCCCCAGCATTTT.

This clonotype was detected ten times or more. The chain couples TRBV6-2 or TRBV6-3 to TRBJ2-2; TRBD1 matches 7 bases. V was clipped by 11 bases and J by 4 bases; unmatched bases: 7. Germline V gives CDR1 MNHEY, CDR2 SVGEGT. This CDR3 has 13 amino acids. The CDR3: CAAKTGPTGELFF. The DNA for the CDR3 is TGTGCCGCCAAGACAGGGCCCACCGGGGAGCTGTTTTTT.

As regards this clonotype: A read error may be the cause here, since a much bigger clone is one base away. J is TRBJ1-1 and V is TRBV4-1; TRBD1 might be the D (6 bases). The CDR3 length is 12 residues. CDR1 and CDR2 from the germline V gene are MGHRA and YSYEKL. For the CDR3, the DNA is TGCGCCAGCAGCCGGGGGGCGGGTGAAGCTTCCTTT. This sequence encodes CASSRGAGEASF.

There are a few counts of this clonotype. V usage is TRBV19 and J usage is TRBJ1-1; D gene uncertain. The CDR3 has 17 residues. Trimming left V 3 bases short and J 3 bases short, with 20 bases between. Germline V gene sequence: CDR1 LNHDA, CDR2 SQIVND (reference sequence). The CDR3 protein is CASSIGTQTMYYTEAFF. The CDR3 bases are TGTGCCAGTAGTATTGGAACACAGACTATGTACTACACTGAAGCTTTCTTT.

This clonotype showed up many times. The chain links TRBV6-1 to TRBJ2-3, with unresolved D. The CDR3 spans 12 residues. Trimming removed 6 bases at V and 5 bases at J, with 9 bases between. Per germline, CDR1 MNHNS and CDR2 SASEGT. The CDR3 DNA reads TGTGCCAGCAGCTCTCAGAGAGATACGCAGTATTTT. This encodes CASSSQRDTQYF.

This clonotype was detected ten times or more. CDR3 bases: TGTGCCAGCAGCTTAGTCAATCAGCCCCAGCATTTT. Its protein is CASSLVNQPQHF. The chain employs TRBV7-9 and TRBJ1-5; D uncertain. There are 12 residues in the CDR3. Germline CDR1 and CDR2: SEHNR and FQNEAQ (reference sequence). V lost 1 base and J lost 3, with 1 base in between.

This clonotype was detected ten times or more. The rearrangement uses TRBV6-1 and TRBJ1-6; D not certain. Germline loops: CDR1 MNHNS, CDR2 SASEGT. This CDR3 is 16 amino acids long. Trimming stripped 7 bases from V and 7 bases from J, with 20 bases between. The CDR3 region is CASTIRGGSENSPLHF. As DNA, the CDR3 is TGTGCCAGCACCATCCGAGGAGGGAGCGAAAATTCACCCCTCCACTTT.

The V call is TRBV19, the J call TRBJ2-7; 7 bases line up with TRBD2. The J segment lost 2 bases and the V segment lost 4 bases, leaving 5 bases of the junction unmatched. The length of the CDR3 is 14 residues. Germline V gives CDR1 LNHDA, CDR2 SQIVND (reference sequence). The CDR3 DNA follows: TGTGCCAGTAGTAGCGGGAGAGACACCTACGAGCAGTACTTC. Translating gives CASSSGRDTYEQYF.

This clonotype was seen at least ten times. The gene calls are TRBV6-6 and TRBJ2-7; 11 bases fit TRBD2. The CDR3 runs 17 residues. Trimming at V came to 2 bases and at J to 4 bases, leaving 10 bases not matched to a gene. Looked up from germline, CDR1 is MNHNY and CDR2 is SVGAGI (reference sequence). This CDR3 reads CASSYAGTSGTPYEQYF. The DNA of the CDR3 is TGTGCCAGCAGTTACGCCGGGACTAGCGGAACTCCTTACGAGCAGTACTTC.

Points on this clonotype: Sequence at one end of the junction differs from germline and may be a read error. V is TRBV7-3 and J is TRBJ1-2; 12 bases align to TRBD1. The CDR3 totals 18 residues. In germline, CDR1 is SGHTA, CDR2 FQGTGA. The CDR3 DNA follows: TGTGCCAGCAGTTTAACCGGGACAGGGGGCGGTTGTGACTATGGCTACACCTTC. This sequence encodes CASSLTGTGGGCDYGYTF.

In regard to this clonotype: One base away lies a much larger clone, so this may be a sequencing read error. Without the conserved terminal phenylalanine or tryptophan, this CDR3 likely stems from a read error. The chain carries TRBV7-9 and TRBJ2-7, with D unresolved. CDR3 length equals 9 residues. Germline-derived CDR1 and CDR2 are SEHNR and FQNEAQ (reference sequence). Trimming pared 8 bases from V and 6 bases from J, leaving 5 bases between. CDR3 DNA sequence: TGTGCCAGCGGCCCCGAGCAGTACCTC. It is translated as CASGPEQYL.

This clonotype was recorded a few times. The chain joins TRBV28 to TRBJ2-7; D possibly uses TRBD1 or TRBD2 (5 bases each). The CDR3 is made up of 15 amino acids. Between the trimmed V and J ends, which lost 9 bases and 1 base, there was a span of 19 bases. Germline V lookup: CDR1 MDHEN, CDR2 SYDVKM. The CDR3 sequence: CASQPRGADSYEQYF. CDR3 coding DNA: TGTGCCAGTCAGCCCCGGGGCGCAGATTCCTACGAGCAGTACTTC.

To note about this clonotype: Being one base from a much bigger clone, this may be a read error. The CDR3 region has the DNA TGTGCCACCAGTGATGGGAGCACAGATACGCAGTATTTT. Translating gives CATSDGSTDTQYF. The chain recombines TRBV6-2 or TRBV6-3 with TRBJ2-3; the D is unclear. Germline values: CDR1 MNHEY, CDR2 SVGEGT. The CDR3 has 13 amino acids.

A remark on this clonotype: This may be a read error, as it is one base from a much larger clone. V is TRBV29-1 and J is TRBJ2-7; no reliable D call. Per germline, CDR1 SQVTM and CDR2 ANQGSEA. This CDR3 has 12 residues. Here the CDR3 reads CSIEGISYEQYF. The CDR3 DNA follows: TGCAGCATTGAAGGGATCTCCTACGAGCAGTACTTC.

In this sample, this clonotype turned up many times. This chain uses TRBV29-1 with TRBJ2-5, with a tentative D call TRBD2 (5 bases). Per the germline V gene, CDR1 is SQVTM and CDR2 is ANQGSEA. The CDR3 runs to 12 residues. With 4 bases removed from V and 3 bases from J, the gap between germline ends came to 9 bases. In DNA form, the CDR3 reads TGCAGCGTTGGAACTAGTAAAGAGACCCAGTACTTC. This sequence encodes CSVGTSKETQYF.

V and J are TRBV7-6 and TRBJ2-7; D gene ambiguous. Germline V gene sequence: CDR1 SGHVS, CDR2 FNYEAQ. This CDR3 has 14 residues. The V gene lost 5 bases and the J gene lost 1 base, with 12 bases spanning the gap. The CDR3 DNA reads TGTGCCAGCAGCCCGGCTAAGGGTTCCTACGAGCAGTACTTC. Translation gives CASSPAKGSYEQYF. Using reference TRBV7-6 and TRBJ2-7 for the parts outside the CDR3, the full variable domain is GAGVSQSPRYKVTKRGQDVALRCDPISGHVSLYWYRQALGQGPEFLTYFNYEAQQDKSGLPNDRFSAERPEGSISTLTIQRTEQRDSAMYRCASSPAKGSYEQYFGPGTRLTVT.

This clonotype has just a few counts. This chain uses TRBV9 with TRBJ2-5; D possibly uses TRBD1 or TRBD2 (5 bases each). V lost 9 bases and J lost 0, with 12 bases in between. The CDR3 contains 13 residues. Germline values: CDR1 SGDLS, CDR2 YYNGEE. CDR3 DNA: TGTGCCATTGTGGGACCGTACCAAGAGACCCAGTACTTC. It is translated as CAIVGPYQETQYF.

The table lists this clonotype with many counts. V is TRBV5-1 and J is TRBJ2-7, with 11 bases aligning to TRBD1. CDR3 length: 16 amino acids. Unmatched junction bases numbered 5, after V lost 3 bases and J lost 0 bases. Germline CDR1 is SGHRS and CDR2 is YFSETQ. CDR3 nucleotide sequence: TGCGCCAGCAGCTGGACAGGGGGCCTGAGCTCCTACGAGCAGTACTTC. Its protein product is CASSWTGGLSSYEQYF.